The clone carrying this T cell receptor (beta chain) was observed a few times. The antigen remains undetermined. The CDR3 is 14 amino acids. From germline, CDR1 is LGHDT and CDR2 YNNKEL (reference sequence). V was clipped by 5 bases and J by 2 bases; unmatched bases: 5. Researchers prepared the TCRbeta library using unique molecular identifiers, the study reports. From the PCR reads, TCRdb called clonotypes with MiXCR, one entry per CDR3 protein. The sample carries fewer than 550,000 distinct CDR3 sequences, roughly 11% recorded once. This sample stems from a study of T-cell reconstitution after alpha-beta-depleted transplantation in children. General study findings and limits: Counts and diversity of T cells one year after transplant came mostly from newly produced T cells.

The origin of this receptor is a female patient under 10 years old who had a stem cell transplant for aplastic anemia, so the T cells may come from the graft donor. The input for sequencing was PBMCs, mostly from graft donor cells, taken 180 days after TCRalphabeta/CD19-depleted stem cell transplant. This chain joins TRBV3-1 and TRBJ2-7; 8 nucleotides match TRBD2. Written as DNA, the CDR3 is TGTGCCAGCAGCGGTAGCGGGGCACCCTACGAGCAGTACTTC. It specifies CASSGSGAPYEQYF.